This T cell receptor beta chain was sequenced for a study of radiation and T cells in renal cell carcinoma. General study results and limits: From baseline, blood top tumor clonotypes peaked at 2 weeks post-radiation.

For this clone: Its antigen remains unidentified.

Data came from immunoSEQ multiplex PCR; TCRdb stores just in-frame clones and leaves some out. The data hold almost 50,000 clones, with 75% to 85% observed a single time. V lost 3 bases, J lost 1 base, and 20 bases lay in between. CDR1 and CDR2 from the germline V gene are SGHRS and YFSETQ. The CDR3 runs 18 residues. Time point specified: blood 2 weeks post-SBRT. Documented treatment: 15 Gy SBRT to primary tumor, nephrectomy 4 weeks later. Blood was sampled at baseline, 2 weeks and 4 weeks after SBRT. The chain joins TRBV5-1 to TRBJ2-1; D is perhaps TRBD1 or TRBD2 (7 bases each). This receptor was obtained from a woman in her 70s with renal cell carcinoma. This specimen consisted of blood, obtained from a patient whose treatment included radiotherapy and nephrectomy. DNA of the CDR3: TGCGCCAGCAGCTACCCTCAGGGGGGAGGGGATTCCTACAATGAGCAGTTCTTC. It codes for CASSYPQGGGDSYNEQFF.